This T cell receptor (beta chain) originates from a study of T cells after yellow fever vaccination. Notes on the study in general: After the booster, 96% of CD4 and 75% to 90% of CD8 primary-response clones were re-detected.

With respect to this clonotype: Its antigen is still unknown.

V shed 5 bases, J shed 3 bases, and the junction held 17 bases outside the gene matches. Germline V gene sequence: CDR1 SGHTA, CDR2 FQGTGA. The CDR3 is 19 amino acids. TCRdb redid the calling of the 5' RACE reads with MiXCR, one entry per CDR3 protein. The sample lists about 400,000 distinct CDR3 sequences, roughly 10% occurring once. This TCR derives from a man aged 18 to 30 who received the YFV17D yellow fever vaccine. The specimen was PBMCs, collected on the day of the first yellow fever vaccination. V gene TRBV7-3 combines with J gene TRBJ2-1; 9 bases line up with TRBD2. CDR3 nucleotides: TGTGCCAGCAGCCCCCGGGGGCCCAGCGGGGGGACAATCTACAATGAGCAGTTCTTC. This sequence encodes CASSPRGPSGGTIYNEQFF. The full variable domain, completed using reference TRBV7-3 and TRBJ2-1, is GAGVSQTPSNKVTEKGKYVELRCDPISGHTALYWYRQSLGQGPEFLIYFQGTGAADDSGLPNDRFFAVRPEGSVSTLKIQRTERGDSAVYLCASSPRGPSGGTIYNEQFFGPGTRLTVL.